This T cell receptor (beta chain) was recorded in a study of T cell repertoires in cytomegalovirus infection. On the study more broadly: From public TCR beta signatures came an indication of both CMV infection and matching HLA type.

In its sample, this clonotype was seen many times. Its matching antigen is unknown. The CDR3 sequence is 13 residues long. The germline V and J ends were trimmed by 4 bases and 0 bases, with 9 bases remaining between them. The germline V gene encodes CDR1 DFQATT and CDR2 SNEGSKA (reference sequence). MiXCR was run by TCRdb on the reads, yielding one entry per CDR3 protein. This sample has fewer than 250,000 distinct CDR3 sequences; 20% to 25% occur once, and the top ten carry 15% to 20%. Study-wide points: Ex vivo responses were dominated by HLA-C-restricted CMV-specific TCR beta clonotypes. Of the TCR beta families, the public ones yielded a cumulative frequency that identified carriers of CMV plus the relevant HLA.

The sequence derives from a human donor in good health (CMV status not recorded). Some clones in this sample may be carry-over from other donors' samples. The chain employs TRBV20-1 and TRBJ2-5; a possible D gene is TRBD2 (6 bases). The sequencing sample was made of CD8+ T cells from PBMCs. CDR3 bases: TGCAGTGCTATGGGCGGGAACCAAGAGACCCAGTACTTC. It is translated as CSAMGGNQETQYF.